These T cell receptor beta chains were read from a single sample in a study of post-analysis software for immune sequencing data. One entry per CDR3 protein, called by TCRdb with MiXCR from the PCR reads. The sample includes some 370,000 distinct CDR3 sequences, roughly 35% of them seen just once. Sample: blood. Receptor source: a girl aged 10 to 17 with multiple sclerosis. The CDR3 runs from the conserved cysteine through the conserved F or W. The order of the fields is clone size, V gene, J gene, D gene, CDR3 protein, CDR3 DNA. D genes are given only for firm matches. Size values are once, few and many counts, or a class for expanded clones, and some rows have none.

abundance: -
v_gene: TRBV7-2
j_gene: TRBJ1-2
d_gene: TRBD1
CDR3aa: CASSRTRDRVNYGYTF
CDR3nt: TGTGCCAGCAGCCGAACCCGGGACAGGGTTAACTATGGCTACACCTTC

abundance: -
v_gene: TRBV13
j_gene: TRBJ1-2
d_gene: -
CDR3aa: CASSQGQGYTF
CDR3nt: TGTGCCAGCAGCCAAGGACAGGGCTACACCTTC

abundance: -
v_gene: TRBV27
j_gene: TRBJ2-7
d_gene: TRBD1
CDR3aa: CASSFARTGGYEQYF
CDR3nt: TGTGCCAGCAGTTTCGCCAGGACAGGGGGCTACGAGCAGTACTTC

abundance: -
v_gene: TRBV15
j_gene: TRBJ1-5
d_gene: -
CDR3aa: CATSRDSRGPQHF
CDR3nt: TGTGCCACCAGCAGAGATTCCAGGGGGCCCCAGCATTTT

abundance: -
v_gene: TRBV3-1
j_gene: TRBJ1-2
d_gene: -
CDR3aa: CASDRRHGYTF
CDR3nt: TGTGCCAGCGACAGGCGTCACGGCTACACCTTC

abundance: few
v_gene: TRBV11-2
j_gene: TRBJ1-2
d_gene: TRBD1
CDR3aa: CASSLDVGTVHYGYTF
CDR3nt: TGTGCCAGCAGCTTAGATGTGGGGACAGTTCACTATGGCTACACCTTC

abundance: few
v_gene: TRBV15
j_gene: TRBJ2-7
d_gene: -
CDR3aa: CATSRDRGQNYEQYF
CDR3nt: TGTGCCACCAGCAGAGATCGAGGACAGAACTACGAGCAGTACTTC

abundance: -
v_gene: TRBV7-3
j_gene: TRBJ1-1
d_gene: -
CDR3aa: CASSLLGGANSEAFF
CDR3nt: TGTGCCAGCAGCTTACTAGGAGGGGCAAACAGTGAAGCTTTCTTT

abundance: -
v_gene: TRBV28
j_gene: TRBJ2-7
d_gene: -
CDR3aa: CASNGGHLYEQYF
CDR3nt: TGTGCCAGCAATGGGGGACACCTCTACGAGCAGTACTTC

abundance: few
v_gene: TRBV18
j_gene: TRBJ1-1
d_gene: -
CDR3aa: CVSSPPSRNTEAFF
CDR3nt: TGTGTCAGCTCACCACCGAGCAGGAACACTGAAGCTTTCTTT

abundance: few
v_gene: TRBV29-1
j_gene: TRBJ2-5
d_gene: -
CDR3aa: CSVDRALQETQYF
CDR3nt: TGCAGCGTTGACAGGGCACTACAAGAGACCCAGTACTTC

abundance: -
v_gene: TRBV14
j_gene: TRBJ2-3
d_gene: -
CDR3aa: CASSQDLSGGGADTQYF
CDR3nt: TGTGCCAGCAGCCAAGACCTTTCAGGGGGGGGCGCAGATACGCAGTATTTT

abundance: -
v_gene: TRBV27
j_gene: TRBJ1-5
d_gene: -
CDR3aa: CASSSRVRDQPQHF
CDR3nt: TGTGCCAGCAGTTCCAGGGTTCGAGATCAGCCCCAGCATTTT

abundance: few
v_gene: TRBV7-6
j_gene: TRBJ2-5
d_gene: TRBD1
CDR3aa: CASSSWTGVEETQYF
CDR3nt: TGTGCCAGCAGCAGCTGGACAGGGGTGGAGGAGACCCAGTACTTC

abundance: few
v_gene: TRBV29-1
j_gene: TRBJ2-1
d_gene: TRBD2
CDR3aa: CSAPRAGSYNEQFF
CDR3nt: TGCAGCGCTCCAAGAGCGGGATCCTACAATGAGCAGTTCTTC

abundance: -
v_gene: TRBV4-2
j_gene: TRBJ2-3
d_gene: TRBD1
CDR3aa: CASSQVVSGGDTQYF
CDR3nt: TGTGCCAGCAGCCAAGTCGTATCAGGGGGAGATACGCAGTATTTT

abundance: -
v_gene: TRBV7-2
j_gene: TRBJ2-5
d_gene: -
CDR3aa: CASSLVGTLMGDEQYF
CDR3nt: TGTGCCAGCAGCTTAGTCGGGACACTGATGGGGGATGAGCAGTACTTC

abundance: many
v_gene: TRBV3-1
j_gene: TRBJ1-1
d_gene: -
CDR3aa: CASSQARGTGTEAFF
CDR3nt: TGTGCCAGCAGCCAAGCGAGAGGGACGGGAACTGAAGCTTTCTTT

abundance: -
v_gene: TRBV12-3/TRBV12-4
j_gene: TRBJ1-2
d_gene: TRBD1
CDR3aa: CASSRQGWGYGYTF
CDR3nt: TGTGCCAGCAGTAGACAGGGGTGGGGGTATGGCTACACCTTC

abundance: -
v_gene: TRBV4-1
j_gene: TRBJ2-1
d_gene: -
CDR3aa: CASSQDSNNEQFF
CDR3nt: TGCGCCAGCAGCCAAGATAGTAACAATGAGCAGTTCTTC

abundance: -
v_gene: TRBV20-1
j_gene: TRBJ2-3
d_gene: -
CDR3aa: CSARDEGEYMTDAQYF
CDR3nt: TGCAGTGCTAGGGACGAGGGGGAGTATATGACAGATGCGCAGTATTTT

abundance: -
v_gene: TRBV6-2/TRBV6-3
j_gene: TRBJ1-6
d_gene: -
CDR3aa: CAAGSLVDNSPLHF
CDR3nt: TGTGCCGCAGGGTCTTTGGTCGACAATTCACCCCTCCACTTT

abundance: -
v_gene: TRBV4-1
j_gene: TRBJ1-6
d_gene: -
CDR3aa: CASSPRQEDSPLHF
CDR3nt: TGCGCCAGCAGTCCCCGTCAGGAGGATTCACCCCTCCACTTT

abundance: -
v_gene: TRBV7-2
j_gene: TRBJ1-1
d_gene: -
CDR3aa: CASSSEGTTEAFF
CDR3nt: TGTGCCAGCAGTTCAGAAGGGACAACTGAAGCTTTCTTT

abundance: few
v_gene: TRBV14
j_gene: TRBJ2-3
d_gene: -
CDR3aa: CASSQHTGAGNTQYF
CDR3nt: TGTGCCAGCAGCCAGCATACCGGGGCGGGGAATACGCAGTATTTT

abundance: -
v_gene: TRBV10-3
j_gene: TRBJ2-1
d_gene: TRBD1
CDR3aa: CAIRTGTGTDYSEQFF
CDR3nt: TGTGCCATCAGAACAGGTACTGGGACAGACTACAGTGAGCAGTTCTTC

abundance: -
v_gene: TRBV20-1
j_gene: TRBJ2-7
d_gene: TRBD2
CDR3aa: CSASPPSGGVKYEQYF
CDR3nt: TGCAGTGCTAGCCCCCCTAGCGGGGGGGTAAAGTACGAGCAGTACTTC

abundance: few
v_gene: TRBV12-3/TRBV12-4
j_gene: TRBJ2-7
d_gene: -
CDR3aa: CASKTSQDPYEQYF
CDR3nt: TGTGCCAGCAAAACATCCCAGGACCCCTACGAGCAGTACTTC

abundance: -
v_gene: TRBV9
j_gene: TRBJ2-7
d_gene: TRBD1
CDR3aa: CASSSGTGGDYEQYF
CDR3nt: TGTGCCAGCAGCTCCGGGACAGGGGGGGATTACGAGCAGTACTTC

abundance: -
v_gene: TRBV2
j_gene: TRBJ2-3
d_gene: -
CDR3aa: CAGSVQRKVGTDTQYF
CDR3nt: TGTGCCGGCAGTGTCCAGAGAAAAGTTGGCACAGATACGCAGTATTTT

abundance: -
v_gene: TRBV6-5
j_gene: TRBJ2-7
d_gene: -
CDR3aa: CASRYLYEQYF
CDR3nt: TGTGCCAGCAGGTACCTCTACGAGCAGTACTTC